Below, 27 T cell receptor beta chains from the same sample are listed, as sequenced in a study of cytomegalovirus exposure and HLA in healthy donors. The method was immunoSEQ multiplex PCR; TCRdb's version includes in-frame clones alone and lacks a portion of them. The sample includes approximately 160,000 clones, approximately 96% seen only once; the top ten take approximately 0.97%. The sequenced sample was PBMCs. The receptors were gathered from a young woman in good health and CMV-seronegative.

The chain is built from TRBV6-4 and TRBJ1-6, with 7 bases lining up with TRBD1. Trimming cost V 2 bases and J 5 bases; bases outside gene matches: 12. The CDR3 runs 18 residues. Germline V gene sequence: CDR1 MRHNA, CDR2 SNTAGT. For the CDR3, the DNA is TGTGCCAGCAGTGACCCGCAAGGGGGCCCTCACGATAATTCACCCCTCCACTTT. Its translation: CASSDPQGGPHDNSPLHF.

The chain employs TRBV7-2 and TRBJ2-5; 10 nucleotides line up with TRBD2. Losses at the gene ends were 4 bases for V and 5 bases for J; bases not matched to a gene: 7. CDR3 size: 15 residues. CDR1 is SGHTA, CDR2 FQGNSA, per germline. The CDR3: CASSSKRGGGETQYF. DNA of the CDR3: TGTGCCAGCAGCTCTAAGCGGGGGGGAGGGGAGACCCAGTACTTC. Based on the CDR3 plus reference TRBV7-2 and TRBJ2-5, the full variable domain is GAGVSQSPSNKVTEKGKDVELRCDPISGHTALYWYRQSLGQGLEFLIYFQGNSAPDKSGLPSDRFSAERTGGSVSTLTIQRTQQEDSAVYLCASSSKRGGGETQYFGPGTRLLVL.

The V call is TRBV28, the J call TRBJ2-1, with TRBD2 as a possible D gene (5 bases). Germline V gene sequence: CDR1 MDHEN, CDR2 SYDVKM. Between the trimmed V and J ends, which lost 11 bases and 4 bases, there was a span of 18 bases. CDR3 length: 14 amino acids. CDR3: CAASSGSDYNEQFF. CDR3 in DNA: TGTGCCGCTTCCTCGGGGTCCGATTACAATGAGCAGTTCTTC.

This sequence joins TRBV7-3 and TRBJ2-3, with TRBD2 matching 9 bases. CDR1 is SGHTA and CDR2 is FQGTGA in the germline V gene. The CDR3 covers 16 residues. After removal of 5 bases from V and 7 bases from J, the junction contained 13 bases not matched to a gene. The CDR3 DNA is TGTGCCAGCAGCCCCTCTAGGGCGGGGGGGCCGCATACGCAGTATTTT. Residues: CASSPSRAGGPHTQYF.

This chain joins TRBV13 and TRBJ2-1; 13 positions match TRBD2. The germline V gene has CDR1 PRHDT and CDR2 FYEKMQ (reference sequence). Trimming cost V 5 bases and J 8 bases; bases outside gene matches: 6. The CDR3 extends over 15 amino acids. The CDR3 sequence: CASSPLAGGTHEQFF. CDR3 DNA sequence: TGTGCCAGCAGCCCACTAGCGGGGGGGACCCATGAGCAGTTCTTC. Full variable domain (missing parts from reference TRBV13 and TRBJ2-1): AAGVIQSPRHLIKEKRETATLKCYPIPRHDTVYWYQQGPGQDPQFLISFYEKMQSDKGSIPDRFSAQQFSDYHSELNMSSLELGDSALYFCASSPLAGGTHEQFFGPGTRLTVL.

The chain joins TRBV19 to TRBJ2-1, with TRBD2 identical over 9 bases. The V gene end was trimmed by 8 bases and the J gene end by 8 bases; junction bases not matched to a gene: 13. In germline, CDR1 is LNHDA, CDR2 SQIVND (reference sequence). The CDR3 has 15 amino acids. The CDR3 region has the DNA TGTGCCAGTCAGATTTCGCGGGGGGGCCTCGATGAGCAGTTCTTC. This codes for CASQISRGGLDEQFF.

The chain joins TRBV4-1 to TRBJ1-2; 7 bases are shared with TRBD1. The CDR3 has 15 amino acids. V shed 2 bases, J shed 2 bases, and the junction held 5 bases outside the gene matches. The V gene's germline CDR1 is MGHRA and CDR2 YSYEKL. CDR3 amino acids: CASSQNTGANYGYTF. The CDR3 DNA is TGCGCCAGCAGCCAAAATACAGGGGCCAACTATGGCTACACCTTC.

The chain is built from TRBV18 and TRBJ2-2; D is uncertain. V gave up 3 bases and J gave up 3 bases, with 5 bases separating them. The CDR3 has 13 residues. Per germline, CDR1 KGHSH and CDR2 LQKENI. As DNA, the CDR3 is TGTGCCAGCTCACCTGGGCACACCGGGGAGCTGTTTTTT. This translates into CASSPGHTGELFF.

This chain joins TRBV4-2 and TRBJ2-2; 9 bases match TRBD1. V shed 3 bases and J 2 bases; nucleotides not matched to a gene: 4. Germline CDR1 and CDR2: LGHNA and YNFKEQ. The CDR3 loop spans 16 amino acids. For the CDR3, the DNA is TGTGCCAGCAGCCAGGAGGGACAGGGTAACACCGGGGAGCTGTTTTTT. Encoded protein: CASSQEGQGNTGELFF.

The J gene is TRBJ1-2, the V gene TRBV15; D is uncertain. The CDR3 covers 14 residues. Germline V lookup: CDR1 LNHNV, CDR2 YYDKDF (reference sequence). The V end lost 0 bases, the J end lost 4 bases, and 9 bases lay between the germline ends. The chain's CDR3 is CATSRDRSGYGYTF. CDR3 nucleotides: TGTGCCACCAGCAGAGATAGGAGCGGCTATGGCTACACCTTC.

V gene TRBV5-1 combines with J gene TRBJ2-2, with D maybe TRBD1 (6 bases). The CDR3 is 17 residues long. The ends were cut back, 5 bases at V and 0 bases at J, with 17 bases in the middle. In germline, CDR1 is SGHRS, CDR2 YFSETQ. This chain's CDR3 is CASSYGTGSSNTGELFF. CDR3 bases: TGCGCCAGCAGTTACGGAACAGGGTCTTCGAACACCGGGGAGCTGTTTTTT. The whole variable domain, remainder taken from reference TRBV5-1 and TRBJ2-2, is KAGVTQTPRYLIKTRGQQVTLSCSPISGHRSVSWYQQTPGQGLQFLFEYFSETQRNKGNFPGRFSGRQFSNSRSEMNVSTLELGDSALYLCASSYGTGSSNTGELFFGEGSRLTVL.

The chain has TRBV9 and TRBJ2-5; TRBD1 agrees at 9 bases. CDR1 and CDR2 (germline): SGDLS, YYNGEE. This CDR3 region has 15 residues. V was pared by 3 bases and J by 4 bases, with 7 bases of the junction left unmatched. The CDR3: CASSARDRVLETQYF. The CDR3 nucleotides are TGTGCCAGCAGCGCCAGGGACAGGGTCCTAGAGACCCAGTACTTC.

This clone was counted once. The CDR3 here is CASSLGGSNTGELFF. CDR3 in DNA: TGCGCCAGCAGCCTAGGGGGATCGAACACCGGGGAGCTGTTTTTT. The chain joins TRBV5-1 to TRBJ2-2, with D perhaps TRBD1 (6 bases). The V gene's germline CDR1 is SGHRS and CDR2 YFSETQ. The CDR3 sequence is 15 residues long. Between the trimmed V and J ends, which lost 4 bases and 0 bases, there was a span of 10 bases.

This chain links TRBV7-6 with TRBJ2-3; TRBD2 agrees at 13 bases. The junction had 9 bases not matched to a gene; V was cut back by 4 bases and J by 2 bases. The CDR3 extends over 18 amino acids. Germline V lookup: CDR1 SGHVS, CDR2 FNYEAQ. CDR3 region: CASSSGRTSGGHTDTQYF. CDR3 DNA: TGTGCCAGCAGCTCGGGGAGGACTAGCGGGGGACACACAGATACGCAGTATTTT.

The J gene is TRBJ2-2, the V gene TRBV7-6; 12 positions match TRBD2. CDR1 is SGHVS and CDR2 is FNYEAQ in the germline V gene. Trimming took 5 bases from V and 7 from J; bases not matched to a gene: 8. This CDR3 has 16 amino acids. CDR3 in DNA: TGTGCCAGCAGCACCCCTAGCGGGGGGGCGGGCGGGGAGCTGTTTTTT. This sequence encodes CASSTPSGGAGGELFF.

This rearrangement joins TRBV2 to TRBJ2-1, with a weak D call TRBD2 (6 bases). V gave up 4 bases and J gave up 4 bases, with 14 bases separating them. The CDR3 totals 15 residues. Germline V gives CDR1 SNHLY, CDR2 FYNNEI. The CDR3 DNA sequence: TGTGCCAGCAGTGTTTCAAAGCGGGTATACAATGAGCAGTTCTTC. Translated: CASSVSKRVYNEQFF.

This chain connects TRBV7-6 to TRBJ2-7; D remains unclear. This CDR3 contains 14 residues. Trimming left V 5 bases short and J 3 bases short, with 14 bases between. CDR1 and CDR2 from the germline V gene are SGHVS and FNYEAQ. The CDR3 loop reads CASSPHSPFYEQYF. In nucleotides, the CDR3 is TGTGCCAGCAGCCCCCACTCACCATTCTACGAGCAGTACTTC.

The CDR3 sequence is CASSSDRGTLNTEAFF. Written as DNA, the CDR3 is TGTGCCAGCAGTTCGGACAGGGGGACCCTGAACACTGAAGCTTTCTTT. The chain employs TRBV7-9 and TRBJ1-1, with TRBD1 matching over 10 bases. Germline CDR1 SEHNR, CDR2 FQNEAQ (reference sequence). V lost 6 bases and J lost 0; bases outside the gene matches: 7. This CDR3 is 16 amino acids long. Using reference TRBV7-9 and TRBJ1-1 for the parts outside the CDR3, the full variable domain is DTGVSQNPRHKITKRGQNVTFRCDPISEHNRLYWYRQTLGQGPEFLTYFQNEAQLEKSRLLSDRFSAERPKGSFSTLEIQRTEQGDSAMYLCASSSDRGTLNTEAFFGQGTRLTVV.

The genes are TRBV18 and TRBJ2-5; a possible D gene is TRBD1 (6 bases). From germline, CDR1 is KGHSH and CDR2 LQKENI. V dropped 6 bases and J dropped 5 bases, with 13 bases sitting between them. The length of the CDR3 is 13 residues. CDR3 bases: TGTGCCAGCTCGCAGGGGCGATCGGAGACCCAGTACTTC. Its protein product is CASSQGRSETQYF.

The V gene is TRBV5-1, the J gene TRBJ2-2; weak D call: TRBD2 (6 bases). The CDR3 length is 14 residues. The germline CDR1 and CDR2 sequences are SGHRS and YFSETQ. Between the trimmed V and J ends, which lost 5 bases and 1 base, there was a span of 9 bases. CDR3 protein: CASRPGGNTGELFF. CDR3 DNA sequence: TGCGCCAGCAGGCCCGGGGGGAACACCGGGGAGCTGTTTTTT.

The genes are TRBV9 and TRBJ2-2; TRBD1 aligns across 9 bases. This CDR3 is built from 16 residues. With 4 bases clipped from V and 1 base from J, the junction kept 5 bases outside the gene matches. Germline CDR1 is SGDLS and CDR2 is YYNGEE. CDR3 amino acids: CASSQGTGMNTGELFF. As DNA, the CDR3 is TGTGCCAGCAGCCAGGGGACAGGGATGAACACCGGGGAGCTGTTTTTT.

The chain is built from TRBV9 and TRBJ2-1, with 7 nucleotides matching TRBD2. Looked up from germline, CDR1 is SGDLS and CDR2 is YYNGEE. This CDR3 is 15 amino acids long. With V trimmed by 4 bases and J by 0 bases, 4 bases remained unmatched. The CDR3 loop is CASSPAGDSYNEQFF. In DNA form, the CDR3 reads TGTGCCAGCAGCCCCGCGGGGGACTCCTACAATGAGCAGTTCTTC.

This chain links TRBV4-1 with TRBJ2-5; tentative D call: TRBD2 (5 bases). V dropped 1 base and J dropped 1 base, with 10 bases sitting between them. The CDR3 length is 15 residues. Per the germline V gene, CDR1 is MGHRA and CDR2 is YSYEKL. CDR3 in amino acids: CASSQGGGGQETQYF. CDR3 nucleotide sequence: TGCGCCAGCAGCCAAGGTGGCGGAGGCCAAGAGACCCAGTACTTC.

The CDR3 bases are TGTGCCAGCAGCCGACAGGGGGCCTCGAATCAGCCCCAGCATTTT. Translation gives CASSRQGASNQPQHF. This chain links TRBV6-6 with TRBJ1-5; 10 nucleotides match TRBD1. The germline gives CDR1 MNHNY, CDR2 SVGAGI (reference sequence). This CDR3 has 15 amino acids. V was clipped by 6 bases and J by 4 bases; unmatched bases: 6.

The J gene is TRBJ2-3, the V gene TRBV27, with TRBD2 matching over 14 bases. This CDR3 spans 16 amino acids. Germline V gives CDR1 MNHEY, CDR2 SMNVEV (reference sequence). V dropped 2 bases and J dropped 6; count of bases not matched to a gene: 4. The CDR3 DNA is TGTGCCAGCAGTTTAGGACTAGCGGGGGGTTGGGATACGCAGTATTTT. It codes for CASSLGLAGGWDTQYF.

This chain uses TRBV7-9 with TRBJ2-5; 7 nucleotides line up with TRBD2. Germline CDR1 SEHNR, CDR2 FQNEAQ (reference sequence). V was pared by 6 bases and J by 5 bases, with 6 bases of the junction left unmatched. The CDR3 totals 13 residues. The CDR3 region is CASRQLAHETQYF. The DNA for the CDR3 is TGTGCCAGCAGACAACTAGCGCACGAGACCCAGTACTTC. Looking up the rest from reference TRBV7-9 and TRBJ2-5 gives the full variable domain: DTGVSQNPRHKITKRGQNVTFRCDPISEHNRLYWYRQTLGQGPEFLTYFQNEAQLEKSRLLSDRFSAERPKGSFSTLEIQRTEQGDSAMYLCASRQLAHETQYFGPGTRLLVL.

This sequence joins TRBV4-1 and TRBJ2-7; the D gene is possibly TRBD1 (6 bases). V lost 4 bases and J lost 6, with 10 bases in between. The CDR3 covers 12 residues. Germline V lookup: CDR1 MGHRA, CDR2 YSYEKL. The CDR3 DNA sequence: TGCGCCAGCAGCCTGGGGGCTGGCGAGCAGTACTTC. Its translation is CASSLGAGEQYF.